These 2 T cell receptor beta chains came from one sample sequenced in a study of technical replicates of blood from several donors. Data came from immunoSEQ multiplex PCR; TCRdb stores just in-frame clones and leaves some out. The sample carries 65,000 to 90,000 clones, 85% to 95% recorded once. Sequenced: PBMCs. These receptor sequences come from a human donor in good health. Some clones in this sample may be carry-over from other donors' samples.

This sequence joins TRBV5-1 and TRBJ1-5; D is uncertain. CDR1 SGHRS and CDR2 YFSETQ come from the germline V gene. V was pared by 2 bases and J by 2 bases, with 8 bases between. The CDR3 has 14 residues. This CDR3 reads CASSFEGGNQPQHF. In nucleotides, the CDR3 is TGCGCCAGCAGCTTCGAGGGCGGCAATCAGCCCCAGCATTTT. The whole variable domain, remainder taken from reference TRBV5-1 and TRBJ1-5, is KAGVTQTPRYLIKTRGQQVTLSCSPISGHRSVSWYQQTPGQGLQFLFEYFSETQRNKGNFPGRFSGRQFSNSRSEMNVSTLELGDSALYLCASSFEGGNQPQHFGDGTRLSIL.

This clone showed up just once. The V call is TRBV19, the J call TRBJ1-5; tentatively, D is TRBD1 (5 bases). The CDR3 is made up of 15 amino acids. V was trimmed by 3 bases and J by 0 bases, leaving 9 bases between them. From germline, CDR1 is LNHDA and CDR2 SQIVND (reference sequence). The CDR3 sequence: CASSMGPYSNQPQHF. The CDR3 region has the DNA TGTGCCAGTAGTATGGGGCCGTATAGCAATCAGCCCCAGCATTTT. Full variable domain (rest looked up from reference TRBV19 and TRBJ1-5): DGGITQSPKYLFRKEGQNVTLSCEQNLNHDAMYWYRQDPGQGLRLIYYSQIVNDFQKGDIAEGYSVSREKKESFPLTVTSAQKNPTAFYLCASSMGPYSNQPQHFGDGTRLSIL.